Below are 25 T cell receptor beta chains sequenced from a single sample in a study of blood T cell repertoires in COVID-19. Sequenced by immunoSEQ multiplex PCR; TCRdb stores in-frame clones only, minus some. The profile shows fewer than 250,000 clones, 80% to 85% of them singletons. Sequencing used PBMCs or T cells enriched from blood (not recorded which). The source of these receptors is a woman aged 30 to 39 who had been exposed to COVID-19.

The chain couples TRBV5-5 to TRBJ1-2; no clear D. The CDR3 is 14 amino acids. V was clipped by 6 bases and J by 7 bases, with 19 bases between them. Germline V gene lookup returns CDR1 SGHKS and CDR2 YYEKEE (reference sequence). The CDR3 spells CASTSGGAFPGYTF. The CDR3 DNA sequence: TGTGCCAGCACCTCGGGAGGAGCCTTTCCTGGCTACACCTTC.

The chain recombines TRBV2 with TRBJ1-2; D gene unclear. The CDR3 totals 13 residues. From germline, CDR1 is SNHLY and CDR2 FYNNEI. Trimming shortened V by 4 bases and J by 4 bases, and 10 bases separated the two germline ends. The DNA for the CDR3 is TGTGCCAGCAGTGTGACAAGAGTCTATGGCTACACCTTC. Translating it yields CASSVTRVYGYTF.

This chain uses TRBV7-2 with TRBJ1-1, with D unclear. The length of the CDR3 is 11 residues. Between the trimmed V and J ends, which lost 8 bases and 11 bases, there was a span of 15 bases. Germline V lookup: CDR1 SGHTA, CDR2 FQGNSA. The CDR3 coding sequence is TGTGCCAGCGGCTCTGTGAGTTCCGCTTTCTTT. Protein sequence: CASGSVSSAFF.

The genes are TRBV5-1 and TRBJ2-1, with D perhaps TRBD2 (5 bases). Germline CDR1 is SGHRS and CDR2 is YFSETQ. V lost 4 bases and J 9 bases, leaving 11 bases between the germline ends. The CDR3 spans 12 residues. CDR3 in amino acids: CASSPAGGEQFF. The CDR3 nucleotides are TGCGCCAGCAGCCCAGCTGGAGGTGAGCAGTTCTTC.

In its sample, this clone was seen once. This chain connects TRBV24-1 to TRBJ2-3; perhaps TRBD1 as D (5 bases). Germline CDR1 reads KGHDR; CDR2 reads SFDVKD. The germline V and J ends were trimmed by 7 bases and 3 bases, with 7 bases remaining between them. This CDR3 is 12 amino acids long. The CDR3 sequence is CATRGDTDTQYF. In DNA form, the CDR3 reads TGTGCCACCAGAGGGGATACAGATACGCAGTATTTT.

This rearrangement joins TRBV4-1 to TRBJ2-1, with 9 positions matching TRBD2. V was clipped by 4 bases and J by 4 bases; unmatched bases: 8. Per germline, CDR1 MGHRA and CDR2 YSYEKL. This CDR3 contains 16 residues. The CDR3 DNA sequence: TGCGCCAGCAGCCTCCTAGCGGGAACGGGTTACAATGAGCAGTTCTTC. Translating gives CASSLLAGTGYNEQFF.

This clone was detected only a few times. The chain has TRBV9 and TRBJ2-7; TRBD1 might be the D (7 bases). Germline V CDR1 and CDR2: SGDLS, YYNGEE. The ends were cut back, 0 bases at V and 0 bases at J, with 13 bases in the middle. The CDR3 covers 16 residues. DNA for the CDR3: TGTGCCAGCAGCGTAGGTGCAGGGGGGAACTCCTACGAGCAGTACTTC. Protein sequence: CASSVGAGGNSYEQYF. Full variable domain (rest looked up from reference TRBV9 and TRBJ2-7): DSGVTQTPKHLITATGQRVTLRCSPRSGDLSVYWYQQSLDQGLQFLIQYYNGEERAKGNILERFSAQQFPDLHSELNLSSLELGDSALYFCASSVGAGGNSYEQYFGPGTRLTVT.

V and J are TRBV5-4 and TRBJ2-5, with D possibly TRBD2 on 6 matching bases. The CDR3 covers 14 residues. Germline V gene sequence: CDR1 SGHNT, CDR2 YYREEE (reference sequence). V shed 5 bases and J shed 5 bases, with 16 bases lying between them. The CDR3 DNA reads as TGTGCCAGCAGTCCCTGGGGGGAAGAGGAGACCCAGTACTTC. Protein sequence: CASSPWGEEETQYF.

The chain couples TRBV29-1 to TRBJ1-5; 10 bases agree with TRBD1. The CDR3 contains 12 residues. Trimming took 7 bases from V and 5 from J; bases not matched to a gene: 2. CDR1 and CDR2 (germline): SQVTM, ANQGSEA. The CDR3 sequence is CSAGTGDQPQHF. The DNA for the CDR3 is TGCAGCGCTGGGACAGGGGATCAGCCCCAGCATTTT.

The chain combines TRBV5-6 with TRBJ2-7; the D is unclear. V dropped 3 bases and J dropped 6 bases, with 10 bases sitting between them. The germline gives CDR1 SGHDT, CDR2 YYEEEE. This CDR3 contains 12 residues. CDR3 nucleotides: TGTGCCAGCAGCTCTATCCGGGTCGAGCAGTACTTC. This gives the protein CASSSIRVEQYF.

The rearrangement uses TRBV7-2 and TRBJ1-5, with TRBD1 matching 8 bases. After removal of 2 bases from V and 2 bases from J, the junction contained 5 bases not matched to a gene. Germline CDR1 is SGHTA and CDR2 is FQGNSA. The CDR3 consists of 16 residues. The CDR3 loop reads CASSLRTGWGNQPQHF. The CDR3 DNA follows: TGTGCCAGCAGCTTAAGGACAGGGTGGGGCAATCAGCCCCAGCATTTT.

The chain links TRBV6-5 to TRBJ2-1, with D perhaps TRBD2 (6 bases). V was cut by 3 bases and J by 4 bases, with 7 bases left in between. The CDR3 length is 13 residues. CDR1 and CDR2 (germline): MNHEY, SVGAGI. The CDR3 protein is CASSYGGYNEQFF. The CDR3 DNA reads TGTGCCAGCAGTTATGGAGGGTACAATGAGCAGTTCTTC.

The chain joins TRBV7-9 to TRBJ2-7; TRBD1 might be the D (5 bases). The CDR3 runs to 13 residues. CDR1 and CDR2 from the germline V gene are SEHNR and FQNEAQ (reference sequence). The V end lost 3 bases, the J end lost 2 bases, and 8 bases lay between the germline ends. In DNA, the CDR3 is TGTGCCAGCAGCTTCACAGGAACCTACGAGCAGTACTTC. It translates to CASSFTGTYEQYF.

This clone has just one count. The chain's CDR3 is CASSQEGQGHGYTF. The CDR3 bases are TGCGCCAGCAGCCAAGAGGGACAGGGGCATGGCTACACCTTC. The chain joins TRBV4-1 to TRBJ1-2, with 10 bases fitting TRBD1. CDR1 and CDR2 from the germline V gene are MGHRA and YSYEKL. The CDR3 is 14 residues long. V was pared by 0 bases and J by 6 bases, with 1 base of the junction left unmatched.

V usage is TRBV5-5 and J usage is TRBJ1-2; tentative D call: TRBD1 (5 bases). The CDR3 has 17 residues. The germline CDR1 and CDR2 sequences are SGHKS and YYEKEE (reference sequence). Trimming took off 1 base at V and 3 bases at J, with 19 bases between the two ends. Written as DNA, the CDR3 is TGTGCCAGCAGCTTGCCGGGATTGGTCGGGGGGGACTATGGCTACACCTTC. Its translation is CASSLPGLVGGDYGYTF.

The chain links TRBV27 to TRBJ1-2; unclear D gene. Germline lookup yields CDR1 MNHEY and CDR2 SMNVEV (reference sequence). V was shortened by 7 bases and J by 7 bases, with 19 bases between the two germline ends. This CDR3 contains 14 residues. This CDR3 reads CASTPRRGERGYTF. In nucleotides, the CDR3 is TGTGCCAGCACCCCCCGGCGAGGTGAGCGTGGCTACACCTTC.

Only a few counts were recorded for this clone. The rearrangement joins TRBV6-5 to TRBJ2-7; D is undetermined. Trimming stripped 0 bases from V and 2 bases from J, with 11 bases between. The CDR3 consists of 15 residues. Germline V gene lookup returns CDR1 MNHEY and CDR2 SVGAGI. CDR3 residues: CASSYSLSSPYEQYF. CDR3 DNA sequence: TGTGCCAGCAGTTACTCGCTCAGTTCCCCCTACGAGCAGTACTTC.

The chain links TRBV21-1 to TRBJ1-1; the table's D call, TRBD1, has no DNA check behind it. TRBV21-1 is reported as a pseudogene. The CDR3 totals 17 residues. The CDR3 here is CASSPRDRGGTDTEAFF. The CDR3 nucleotides are TGTGCCAGCAGCCCGCGAGACAGGGGGGGGACAGACACTGAAGCTTTCTTT.

The V and J genes are TRBV4-1 and TRBJ1-2, with 9 bases fitting TRBD1. V was clipped by 2 bases and J by 3 bases; unmatched bases: 4. CDR1 is MGHRA, CDR2 YSYEKL, per germline. This CDR3 is built from 15 residues. CDR3 sequence reads: CASSQSTGGDYGYTF. CDR3 DNA sequence: TGCGCCAGCAGCCAATCAACAGGGGGCGACTATGGCTACACCTTC.

This clone was seen a few times. J is TRBJ2-7 and V is TRBV4-3, with 8 bases identical to TRBD1. This CDR3 region has 15 residues. Germline CDR1 reads LGHNA; CDR2 reads YSLEER. The junction had 6 bases not matched to a gene; V was cut back by 1 base and J by 4 bases. As DNA, the CDR3 is TGCGCCAGCAGCCAAGTAGGACAGGGTATATACGAGCAGTACTTC. It specifies CASSQVGQGIYEQYF.

V gene TRBV7-2 combines with J gene TRBJ2-7; no clear D. Trimming stripped 5 bases from V and 3 bases from J, with 17 bases between. The CDR3 contains 15 residues. Per the germline V gene, CDR1 is SGHTA and CDR2 is FQGNSA. The CDR3 nucleotides are TGTGCCAGCAGCCCTCTCGTCGAACTGAGCTACGAGCAGTACTTC. This sequence encodes CASSPLVELSYEQYF. Complete variable domain (other parts from reference TRBV7-2 and TRBJ2-7): GAGVSQSPSNKVTEKGKDVELRCDPISGHTALYWYRQSLGQGLEFLIYFQGNSAPDKSGLPSDRFSAERTGGSVSTLTIQRTQQEDSAVYLCASSPLVELSYEQYFGPGTRLTVT.

CDR3 loop: CASSPGVSNQPQHF. CDR3 DNA: TGCGCCAGCAGCCCAGGGGTGAGCAATCAGCCCCAGCATTTT. V usage is TRBV5-1 and J usage is TRBJ1-5, with D maybe TRBD1 (6 bases). V lost 4 bases and J 1 base, leaving 9 bases between the germline ends. Germline V CDR1 and CDR2: SGHRS, YFSETQ. The CDR3 has 14 residues.

Here the CDR3 reads CASGYIGREQYF. CDR3 nucleotides: TGTGCTAGTGGTTACATAGGGAGGGAGCAGTACTTC. The rearrangement links TRBV12-5 to TRBJ2-7; the D gene is possibly TRBD2 (6 bases). CDR3 length: 12 residues. Trimming removed 4 bases from V and 7 bases from J, with 11 bases in between. Germline V CDR1 and CDR2: LGHNT, FRNRAP.

The genes are TRBV27 and TRBJ2-1; TRBD2 matches at 11 bases. The trim removed 3 bases at V and 9 bases at J, leaving 10 bases unmatched. Germline CDR1 MNHEY, CDR2 SMNVEV (reference sequence). The CDR3 is 16 residues long. The CDR3 DNA is TGTGCCAGCAGTTTGGACAGGGCGACTAGCGGGGCTGAGCAGTTCTTC. Translation: CASSLDRATSGAEQFF.

This chain links TRBV7-3 with TRBJ2-6; possible D gene TRBD1, 5 bases. The germline V gene encodes CDR1 SGHTA and CDR2 FQGTGA. The CDR3 sequence is 15 residues long. Trimming cost V 3 bases and J 0 bases, with 6 bases left between them. The CDR3 region has the DNA TGTGCCAGCAGCTTGACAGCCTCTGGGGCCAACGTCCTGACTTTC. This translates into CASSLTASGANVLTF.